This passage covers 7 T cell receptor beta chains from one sample sequenced in a study of cytomegalovirus exposure and HLA in healthy donors. The PCR made use of 60 Vbeta and 13 Jbeta primers. Sequencing was performed with immunoSEQ multiplex PCR; in TCRdb, only in-frame clones are kept and a portion is missing. Altogether 100,000 or so clones are present, roughly four fifths being singletons, with the ten largest covering 4.6%. The source material was PBMCs. These receptors all stem from a woman aged 35 to 49 in good health and CMV-seropositive.

V gene TRBV7-2 combines with J gene TRBJ2-3; 7 bases are a match to TRBD1. V shed 0 bases, J shed 2 bases, and the junction held 8 bases outside the gene matches. CDR3 length: 17 amino acids. Germline-derived CDR1 and CDR2 are SGHTA and FQGNSA. The CDR3 protein is CASSLAGTASLTDTQYF. CDR3 DNA: TGTGCCAGCAGCTTAGCCGGGACAGCCTCACTCACAGATACGCAGTATTTT.

For the CDR3, the DNA is TGTGCCAGCAGCTCGCAAACCGGGACAGGACCCTACAATGAGCAGTTCTTC. This gives the protein CASSSQTGTGPYNEQFF. The chain employs TRBV7-2 and TRBJ2-1, with 8 bases aligning to TRBD1. Germline trimming cut 4 bases from V and 2 bases from J; bases unmatched to any gene: 10. The CDR3 is 17 amino acids. Germline CDR1 and CDR2: SGHTA and FQGNSA.

This clone was seen a few times. V is TRBV27 and J is TRBJ2-3, with D hard to call. V dropped 0 bases and J dropped 0 bases, with 7 bases sitting between them. In germline, CDR1 is MNHEY, CDR2 SMNVEV (reference sequence). This CDR3 region has 15 residues. The CDR3 region is CASSLSSRSTDTQYF. The CDR3 coding sequence is TGTGCCAGCAGTTTATCGAGTCGCAGCACAGATACGCAGTATTTT.

This clone was observed a few times. The chain links TRBV5-4 to TRBJ2-7, with a weak D call TRBD2 (6 bases). V lost 4 bases, J lost 5 bases, and 22 bases lay in between. The CDR3 sequence is 16 residues long. CDR1 and CDR2 (germline): SGHNT, YYREEE (reference sequence). CDR3 nucleotides: TGTGCCAGCAGCGGGGGGTTAGGGGCCTCAGCCGACGAGCAGTACTTC. This encodes CASSGGLGASADEQYF.

CDR3 DNA sequence: TGCGCCAGCAGCCAAGCATACAGCGGGAGTAGGGGTGGGGCCAACGTCCTGACTTTC. It specifies CASSQAYSGSRGGANVLTF. The J gene is TRBJ2-6, the V gene TRBV4-3, with 8 bases identical to TRBD2. This CDR3 contains 19 residues. Germline V gives CDR1 LGHNA, CDR2 YSLEER. The ends lost 1 base at V and 3 bases at J; junction bases unmatched: 11.

As to this clone: Other DNA sequences in the sample encode the same CDR3. The V call is TRBV29-1, the J call TRBJ2-5, with D hard to call. CDR3 length: 12 amino acids. Trimming removed 4 bases at V and 11 bases at J, with 17 bases between. CDR1 is SQVTM and CDR2 is ANQGSEA in the germline V gene. DNA for the CDR3: TGCAGCGTTGGATTGTTTGCTTATGAGCAGTACTTC. Its translation: CSVGLFAYEQYF.

The table lists this clone with a few counts. J is TRBJ2-7 and V is TRBV5-4, with 8 bases fitting TRBD1. This CDR3 is 16 amino acids long. The junction had 14 bases not matched to a gene; V was cut back by 4 bases and J by 5 bases. Germline values: CDR1 SGHNT, CDR2 YYREEE (reference sequence). The CDR3 coding sequence is TGTGCCAGCAGCCTTGACCTGGGGCAGGGGGCCCACGAGCAGTACTTC. This sequence encodes CASSLDLGQGAHEQYF.